This TCR beta chain emerged from a study of T cell repertoires in cytomegalovirus infection. The overall study: CMV infection together with matching HLA type was indicated by public TCR beta signatures.

With 10 bases removed from V and 4 bases from J, the gap between germline ends came to 18 bases. The CDR3 runs to 14 residues. TCRdb ran MiXCR on the reads and lists one entry per CDR3 protein. Found here are roughly 500,000 distinct CDR3 sequences, 10% to 12% of them singletons; the top ten hold roughly a tenth. Study outcomes and limitations: The ex vivo response was dominated by HLA-C-restricted CMV-specific TCR beta clonotypes.

This clonotype occurred many times. Its antigen is undetermined. The TCR originated in a human donor in good health (CMV status not recorded). Some clones in this sample may be carry-over from other donors' samples. Sequencing input: PBMCs. The chain couples TRBV12-3 or TRBV12-4 to TRBJ2-3, with D perhaps matching TRBD2 (5 bases). CDR3 residues: CATSRGGGSDTQYF. CDR3 nucleotides: TGTGCCACATCACGAGGAGGCGGGTCAGATACGCAGTATTTT.